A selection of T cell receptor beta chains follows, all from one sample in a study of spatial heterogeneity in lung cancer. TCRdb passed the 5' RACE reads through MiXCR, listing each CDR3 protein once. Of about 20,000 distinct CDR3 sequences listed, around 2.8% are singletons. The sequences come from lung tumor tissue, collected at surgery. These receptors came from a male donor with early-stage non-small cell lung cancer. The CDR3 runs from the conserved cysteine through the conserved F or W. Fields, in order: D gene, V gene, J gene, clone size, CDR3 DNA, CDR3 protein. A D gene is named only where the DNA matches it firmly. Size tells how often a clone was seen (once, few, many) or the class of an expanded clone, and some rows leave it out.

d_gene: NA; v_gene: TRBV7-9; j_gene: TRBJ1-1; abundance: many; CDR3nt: TGTGCCAGCAGGTGGACAGCGAACACTGAAGCTTTCTTT; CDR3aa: CASRWTANTEAFF
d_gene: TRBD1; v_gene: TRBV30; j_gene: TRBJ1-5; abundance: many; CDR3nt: TGTGCCTGGAGTACGGGACAGGGGTACAATCAGCCCCAGCATTTT; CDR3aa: CAWSTGQGYNQPQHF
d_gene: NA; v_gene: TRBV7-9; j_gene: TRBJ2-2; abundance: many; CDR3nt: TGTGCCAGCAGCCTGCAGGGATCGTGGACCGGGGAGCTGTTTTTT; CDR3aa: CASSLQGSWTGELFF
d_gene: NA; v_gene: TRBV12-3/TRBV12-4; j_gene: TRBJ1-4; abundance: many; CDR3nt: TGTGCCAGCAGCCCGACAACAACTAATGAAAAACTGTTTTTT; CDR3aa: CASSPTTTNEKLFF
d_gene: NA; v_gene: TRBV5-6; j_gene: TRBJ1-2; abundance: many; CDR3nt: TGTGCCAGCAGCTCCAGGGACGCAGGTGGTGGCTACACCTTC; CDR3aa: CASSSRDAGGGYTF
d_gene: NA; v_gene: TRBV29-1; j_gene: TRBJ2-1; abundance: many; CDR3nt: TGCAGCGTTGAAAAAGAGGGGACGGATGAGCAGTTCTTC; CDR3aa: CSVEKEGTDEQFF
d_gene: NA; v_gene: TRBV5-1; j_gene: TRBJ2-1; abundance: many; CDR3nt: TGCGCCAGCGGAACCGTGACCCCCGGAGAGAATGAGCAGTTCTTC; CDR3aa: CASGTVTPGENEQFF
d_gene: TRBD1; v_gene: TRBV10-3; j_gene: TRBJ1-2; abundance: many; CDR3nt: TGTGCCATCAGTCCGGGACAGGAAAACTATGGCTACACCTTC; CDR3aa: CAISPGQENYGYTF
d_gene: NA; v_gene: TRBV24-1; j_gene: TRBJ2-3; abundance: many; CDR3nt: TGTGCCACCAGTGATTATCACTCCGATACGCAGTATTTT; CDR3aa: CATSDYHSDTQYF
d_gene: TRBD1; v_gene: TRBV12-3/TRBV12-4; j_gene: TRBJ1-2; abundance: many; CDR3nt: TGTGCCACACGACAGGGCCCGATTTCGGGCTACACCTTC; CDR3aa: CATRQGPISGYTF
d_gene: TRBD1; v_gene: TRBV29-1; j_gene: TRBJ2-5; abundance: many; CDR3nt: TGCAGCGTTAGAACAGGGGTGGAGACCCAGTACTTC; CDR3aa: CSVRTGVETQYF
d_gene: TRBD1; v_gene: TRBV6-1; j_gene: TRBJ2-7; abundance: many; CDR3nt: TGTGCCAGCCGCCCGACAGGGTTGGACTACGAGCAGTACTTC; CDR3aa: CASRPTGLDYEQYF
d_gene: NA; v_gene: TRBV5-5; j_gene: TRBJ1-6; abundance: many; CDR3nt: TGTGCCAGCAGCTTGATTGGGGACTGGAATTCACCCCTCCACTTT; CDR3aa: CASSLIGDWNSPLHF
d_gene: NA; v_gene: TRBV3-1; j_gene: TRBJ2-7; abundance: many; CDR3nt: TGTGCCACAGGGAGTGGAGGAAATGGGGACGAGCAGTACTTC; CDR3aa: CATGSGGNGDEQYF
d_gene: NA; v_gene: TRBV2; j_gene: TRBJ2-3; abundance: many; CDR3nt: TGTGCCAGCAGTGTGGACACAGATACGCAGTATTTT; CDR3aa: CASSVDTDTQYF
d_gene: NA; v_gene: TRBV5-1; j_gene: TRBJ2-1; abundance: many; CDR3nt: TGCGCCAGCAGCTTATTCGGGGATGAGCAGTTCTTC; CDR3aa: CASSLFGDEQFF
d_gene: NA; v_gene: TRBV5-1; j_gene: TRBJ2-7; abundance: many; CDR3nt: TGCGCCAGCAGCTTTGGGACACCCTTCGAGGGGGAGCAGTACTTC; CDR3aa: CASSFGTPFEGEQYF
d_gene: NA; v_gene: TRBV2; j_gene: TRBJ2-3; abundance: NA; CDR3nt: TGTGCCAGCAGCTCGGCCCGCACAGATACGCAGTATTTT; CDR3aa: CASSSARTDTQYF
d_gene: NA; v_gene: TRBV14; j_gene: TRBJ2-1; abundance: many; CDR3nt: TGTGCCAGCAGCCAACGCCGGTTTTCTAGCGCTTGGAATGAGCAGTTCTTC; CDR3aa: CASSQRRFSSAWNEQFF
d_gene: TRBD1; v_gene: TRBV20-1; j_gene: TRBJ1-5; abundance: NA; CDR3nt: TGCAGTGCTAGAGCCAGGGGGCGTAAACAGCCCCAGCATTTT; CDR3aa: CSARARGRKQPQHF
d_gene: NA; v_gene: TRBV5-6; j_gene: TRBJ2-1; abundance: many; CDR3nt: TGTGCCAGCAGCGCAAGATGGGGGGCGGTTTACAATGAGCAGTTCTTC; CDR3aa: CASSARWGAVYNEQFF
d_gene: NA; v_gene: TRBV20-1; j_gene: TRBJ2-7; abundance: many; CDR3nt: TGCAGTGCTAGTTGGACATCCTCCTACGAGCAGTACTTC; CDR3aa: CSASWTSSYEQYF
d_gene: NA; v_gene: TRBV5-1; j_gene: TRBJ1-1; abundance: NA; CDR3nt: TGCGCCAGCAGCACCGGGACACCGAACACTGAAGCTTTCTTT; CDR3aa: CASSTGTPNTEAFF
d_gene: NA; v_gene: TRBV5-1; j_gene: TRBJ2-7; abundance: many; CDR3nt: TGCGCCAGCAGCTTGGATCCGGGTTACGAGCAGTACTTC; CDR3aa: CASSLDPGYEQYF
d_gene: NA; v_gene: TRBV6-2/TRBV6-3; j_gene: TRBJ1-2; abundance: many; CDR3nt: TGTGCCAGCAGTTTGGGGGGACTCAACTATGGCTACACCTTC; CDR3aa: CASSLGGLNYGYTF
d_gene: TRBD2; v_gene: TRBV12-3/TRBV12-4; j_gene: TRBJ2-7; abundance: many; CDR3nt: TGTGCCAGCAGTTTGGGACTAGCGGGATCACCCTACGAGCAGTACTTC; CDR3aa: CASSLGLAGSPYEQYF
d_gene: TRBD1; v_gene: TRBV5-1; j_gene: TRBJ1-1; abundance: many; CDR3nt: TGCGCCAGCAGCTTCCGGGACAGGGGCCTTGAAGCTTTCTTT; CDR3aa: CASSFRDRGLEAFF
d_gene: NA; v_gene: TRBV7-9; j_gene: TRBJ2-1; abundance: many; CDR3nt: TGTGCCAGCAGCTTACTGGAGGGCCCCCAGAATGAGCAGTTCTTC; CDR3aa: CASSLLEGPQNEQFF
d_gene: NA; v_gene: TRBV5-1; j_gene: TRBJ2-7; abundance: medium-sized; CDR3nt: TGCGCCAGCAGCTTAAGCGGGCGCTCCTACGAGCAGTACTTC; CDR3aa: CASSLSGRSYEQYF
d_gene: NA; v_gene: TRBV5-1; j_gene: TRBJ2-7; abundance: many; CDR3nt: TGCGCCAGCAGCTTCGACACAAGCTCCTACGAGCAGTACTTC; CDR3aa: CASSFDTSSYEQYF
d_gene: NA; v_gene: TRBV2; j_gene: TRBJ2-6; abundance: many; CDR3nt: TGTGCCAGCAGTATTGGGGAAGGTGGGGCCAACGTCCTGACTTTC; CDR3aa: CASSIGEGGANVLTF